A single sample is the source of the 20 T cell receptor beta chains below, sequenced in a study of metastatic and nonmetastatic thyroid tumors. Patients were all untreated before their thyroid surgery. MiXCR reprocessed the PCR reads for TCRdb. This table holds 20,000 to 25,000 clones, approximately 22% found once. The sequencing sample was made of adjacent normal tissue. These TCRs come from a female donor with papillary thyroid cancer or a benign thyroid nodule (not recorded which). Some clones in this sample may be carry-over from other donors' samples.

In its sample, this clone was seen many times. V usage is TRBV7-9 and J usage is TRBJ2-3; D is unresolved. The CDR3 spans 16 residues. CDR1 is SEHNR and CDR2 is FQNEAQ in the germline V gene (reference sequence). Trimming stripped 1 base from V and 0 bases from J, with 11 bases between. The CDR3 here is CASSLVGGTSTDTQYF. CDR3 coding DNA: TGTGCCAGCAGCTTAGTAGGCGGAACTAGCACAGATACGCAGTATTTT.

Within the sample, this clone is medium-sized. V is TRBV6-1 and J is TRBJ2-7; D is ambiguous. V was pared by 7 bases and J by 3 bases, with 19 bases between. Per the germline V gene, CDR1 is MNHNS and CDR2 is SASEGT. The length of the CDR3 is 15 residues. The CDR3 spells CASTPTGGVLYEQYF. The CDR3 bases are TGTGCCAGCACTCCCACCGGTGGTGTACTCTACGAGCAGTACTTC.

Details on this clone: Germline and junction disagree at one end, which may indicate a read error. The CDR3 coding sequence is TGTACCAGCAGATTGGGAGGGTCGGGAAACATTCAGTACTTC. This encodes CTSRLGGSGNIQYF. This rearrangement joins TRBV28 to TRBJ2-4, with 7 nucleotides matching TRBD2. The CDR3 is made up of 14 amino acids. The germline V gene encodes CDR1 MDHEN and CDR2 SYDVKM.

Turning to this clone: A read error may produce the germline difference seen at one junction end. The chain employs TRBV7-6 and TRBJ2-7, with D possibly matching TRBD2 (5 bases). The CDR3 consists of 15 residues. The germline CDR1 and CDR2 sequences are SGHVS and FNYEAQ. CDR3 sequence: CASSYTGGGSYVQYF. Written as DNA, the CDR3 is TGTGCCAGCAGCTACACGGGCGGAGGTTCCTACGTGCAGTACTTC. The whole variable domain, filled in from reference TRBV7-6 and TRBJ2-7, reads GAGVSQSPRYKVTKRGQDVALRCDPISGHVSLYWYRQALGQGPEFLTYFNYEAQQDKSGLPNDRFSAERPEGSISTLTIQRTEQRDSAMYRCASSYTGGGSYVQYFGPGTRLTVT.

This clone came up many times. The chain couples TRBV19 to TRBJ1-3; D unclear. V gave up 3 bases and J gave up 0 bases, with 12 bases separating them. CDR1 is LNHDA and CDR2 is SQIVND in the germline V gene (reference sequence). CDR3 length equals 16 residues. DNA for the CDR3: TGTGCCAGTAGTATCCTGTACAGAAACTCTGGAAACACCATATATTTT. It encodes CASSILYRNSGNTIYF.

There are many counts of this clone. The rearrangement joins TRBV7-2 to TRBJ1-5; no clear D. Trimming removed 2 bases at V and 4 bases at J, with 6 bases between. This CDR3 region has 13 residues. Germline V gene lookup returns CDR1 SGHTA and CDR2 FQGNSA. The CDR3 spells CASSLTGNQPQHF. CDR3 sequence (DNA): TGTGCCAGCAGCTTAACGGGAAATCAGCCCCAGCATTTT.

This clone has a count of ten or more. Written as DNA, the CDR3 is TGCGCCAGCAGCCAAGTAGGGGTTGGAGGGACCCTCCACTTT. Protein sequence: CASSQVGVGGTLHF. This chain links TRBV4-1 with TRBJ1-6; weak D call: TRBD1 (5 bases). V was clipped by 1 base and J by 14 bases, with 15 bases between them. CDR3 length: 14 amino acids. Germline V lookup: CDR1 MGHRA, CDR2 YSYEKL.

This clone was counted many times. V and J are TRBV5-5 and TRBJ1-4; 7 nucleotides align to TRBD1. Germline lookup yields CDR1 SGHKS and CDR2 YYEKEE (reference sequence). CDR3 length: 14 residues. Losses at the gene ends were 0 bases for V and 8 bases for J; bases not matched to a gene: 4. This CDR3 reads CASSLVQGTEKLFF. CDR3 nucleotides: TGTGCCAGCAGCTTGGTACAGGGGACGGAAAAACTGTTTTTT.

J is TRBJ2-7 and V is TRBV7-2; D call uncertain. CDR1 is SGHTA, CDR2 FQGNSA, per germline. The CDR3 sequence is 15 residues long. Trimming left V 5 bases short and J 4 bases short, with 18 bases between. CDR3 loop: CASSLSPQSHYEQYF. The CDR3 DNA follows: TGTGCCAGCAGCCTAAGTCCCCAATCCCATTACGAGCAGTACTTC.

This chain joins TRBV20-1 and TRBJ2-3, with TRBD2 matching over 10 bases. This CDR3 has 15 amino acids. In germline, CDR1 is DFQATT, CDR2 SNEGSKA (reference sequence). V lost 5 bases to trimming and J lost 8 bases; unmatched junction nucleotides: 13. This CDR3 reads CSAPEREGWLGTQYF. The CDR3 region has the DNA TGCAGTGCTCCCGAGCGGGAGGGTTGGTTAGGTACGCAGTATTTT.

This clone was recorded a few times. V usage is TRBV19 and J usage is TRBJ1-5, with no clear D. CDR3 length: 15 residues. V was trimmed by 0 bases and J by 6 bases, leaving 12 bases between them. Germline assignment: CDR1 LNHDA and CDR2 SQIVND (reference sequence). CDR3 in DNA: TGTGCCAGTAGTATAGAGCCGAAAGGCCGTCAGCCCCAGCATTTT. Its translation is CASSIEPKGRQPQHF. The full variable domain, its missing parts supplied by reference TRBV19 and TRBJ1-5, is DGGITQSPKYLFRKEGQNVTLSCEQNLNHDAMYWYRQDPGQGLRLIYYSQIVNDFQKGDIAEGYSVSREKKESFPLTVTSAQKNPTAFYLCASSIEPKGRQPQHFGDGTRLSIL.

This clone was seen at least ten times. The chain has TRBV3-1 and TRBJ2-5; 12 bases match TRBD2. This CDR3 is built from 14 residues. Trimming cost V 7 bases and J 5 bases; bases outside gene matches: 5. CDR1 LGHDT and CDR2 YNNKEL come from the germline V gene (reference sequence). CDR3 loop: CASMTSGSWETQYF. CDR3 nucleotide sequence: TGTGCCAGCATGACTAGCGGGAGTTGGGAGACCCAGTACTTC.

About this clone: One end of the junction varies from germline; a read error may be responsible. The chain couples TRBV24-1 to TRBJ2-1, with 13 nucleotides matching TRBD2. The CDR3 has 16 residues. CDR1 and CDR2 from the germline V gene are KGHDR and SFDVKD. The CDR3 reads CSTIDSRTSGRNEQFF. The CDR3 nucleotides are TGTTCCACCATTGATTCCCGGACTAGCGGGAGAAATGAGCAGTTCTTC.

In the case of this clone: The same CDR3 is also encoded by other DNA sequences in this sample. The rearrangement joins TRBV25-1 to TRBJ2-1, with TRBD1 matching 8 bases. The CDR3 runs 16 residues. Germline V CDR1 and CDR2: MGHDK, SYGVNS. Losses at the gene ends were 4 bases for V and 9 bases for J; bases not matched to a gene: 14. In nucleotides, the CDR3 is TGTGCCAGCAGTGGGGGACAGGCCCTCCTCAACAGTGAGCAGTTCTTC. As protein: CASSGGQALLNSEQFF.

This clone was recorded many times. This rearrangement joins TRBV7-2 to TRBJ2-5; no clear D gene. CDR3 length: 15 residues. Germline CDR1 and CDR2: SGHTA and FQGNSA. Between the trimmed V and J ends, which lost 1 base and 4 bases, there was a span of 13 bases. DNA of the CDR3: TGTGCCAGCAGCTTAGTGTGGGCAGCCCGAGAGACCCAGTACTTC. It codes for CASSLVWAARETQYF.

This clone was seen many times. The chain couples TRBV10-3 to TRBJ1-5; no firm D call. V gave up 0 bases and J gave up 10 bases, with 10 bases separating them. The V gene's germline CDR1 is ENHRY and CDR2 SYGVKD. This CDR3 has 13 amino acids. The CDR3, as DNA: TGTGCCATCAGTGAGTCACTAATCAGCCCCCAGCATTTT. Translation: CAISESLISPQHF.

This clone was seen ten or more times. At one of its ends the junction is not consistent with the germline gene, which may arise from a read error. This chain joins TRBV20-1 and TRBJ2-3; D possibly corresponds to TRBD2 (5 bases). The CDR3 covers 16 residues. CDR1 DFQATT and CDR2 SNEGSKA come from the germline V gene (reference sequence). For the CDR3, the DNA is TGCAGTGCTAGCCCCCCGACTAAACTGGTTGCGGTCGCTCCAGTTTTT. Translating gives CSASPPTKLVAVAPVF.

At least ten counts were recorded for this clone. V is TRBV27 and J is TRBJ2-1; TRBD1 matches 11 bases. Germline V lookup: CDR1 MNHEY, CDR2 SMNVEV (reference sequence). The CDR3 length is 15 residues. With V trimmed by 7 bases and J by 9 bases, 11 bases remained unmatched. CDR3: CASKSGTGGFGEQFF. CDR3 coding DNA: TGTGCCAGCAAGAGTGGGACAGGGGGATTCGGTGAGCAGTTCTTC.

This clone was recorded at least ten times. The rearrangement joins TRBV5-6 to TRBJ2-5, with D perhaps matching TRBD2 (6 bases). The V gene's germline CDR1 is SGHDT and CDR2 YYEEEE. This CDR3 has 19 amino acids. Deletions cut 3 bases from V and 3 bases from J, with 27 bases between. This chain's CDR3 is CASSSSWGVAQAEEETQYF. As DNA, the CDR3 is TGTGCCAGCAGCTCCTCCTGGGGGGTAGCCCAGGCAGAAGAAGAGACCCAGTACTTC.

Only a few counts were recorded for this clone. This chain uses TRBV19 with TRBJ1-1; tentative D call: TRBD1 (5 bases). V was trimmed by 2 bases and J by 5 bases, leaving 15 bases between them. The CDR3 is 15 residues long. Germline CDR1 reads LNHDA; CDR2 reads SQIVND (reference sequence). The CDR3 reads CASSIMGREGTEAFF. In DNA form, the CDR3 reads TGTGCCAGTAGTATAATGGGGCGGGAGGGGACTGAAGCTTTCTTT.